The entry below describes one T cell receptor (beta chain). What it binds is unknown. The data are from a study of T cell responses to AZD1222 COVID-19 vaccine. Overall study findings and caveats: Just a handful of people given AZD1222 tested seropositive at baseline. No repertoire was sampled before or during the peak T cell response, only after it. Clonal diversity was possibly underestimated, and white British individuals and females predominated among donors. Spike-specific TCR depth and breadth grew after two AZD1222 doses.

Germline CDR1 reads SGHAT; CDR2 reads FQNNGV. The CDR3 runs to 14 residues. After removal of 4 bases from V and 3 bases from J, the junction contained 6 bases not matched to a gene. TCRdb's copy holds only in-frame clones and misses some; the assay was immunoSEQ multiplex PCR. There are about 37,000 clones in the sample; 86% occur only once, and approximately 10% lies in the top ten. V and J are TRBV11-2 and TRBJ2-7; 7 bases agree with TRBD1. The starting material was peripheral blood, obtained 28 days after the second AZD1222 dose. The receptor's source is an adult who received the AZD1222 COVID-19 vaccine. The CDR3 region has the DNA TGTGCCAGCAGCTACAGGGGAGAGGTCTACGAGCAGTACTTC. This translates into CASSYRGEVYEQYF.